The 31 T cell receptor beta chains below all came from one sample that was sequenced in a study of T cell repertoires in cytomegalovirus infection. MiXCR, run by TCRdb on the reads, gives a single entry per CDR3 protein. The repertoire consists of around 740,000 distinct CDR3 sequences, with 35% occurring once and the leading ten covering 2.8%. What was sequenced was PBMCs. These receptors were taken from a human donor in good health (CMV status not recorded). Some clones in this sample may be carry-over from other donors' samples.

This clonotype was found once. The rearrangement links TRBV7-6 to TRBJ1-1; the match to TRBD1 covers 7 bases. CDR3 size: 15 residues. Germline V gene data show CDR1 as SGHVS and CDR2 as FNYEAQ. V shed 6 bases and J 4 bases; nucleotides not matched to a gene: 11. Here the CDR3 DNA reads TGTGCCAGCAGTCCTCAACAGGGGATGGGCACTGAAGCTTTCTTT. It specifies CASSPQQGMGTEAFF.

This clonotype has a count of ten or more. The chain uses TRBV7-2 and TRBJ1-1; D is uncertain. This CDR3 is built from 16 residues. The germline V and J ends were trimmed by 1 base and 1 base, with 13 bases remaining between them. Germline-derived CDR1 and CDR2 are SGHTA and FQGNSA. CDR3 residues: CASSLGADGTNTEAFF. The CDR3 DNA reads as TGTGCCAGCAGCTTAGGGGCGGACGGTACGAACACTGAAGCTTTCTTT.

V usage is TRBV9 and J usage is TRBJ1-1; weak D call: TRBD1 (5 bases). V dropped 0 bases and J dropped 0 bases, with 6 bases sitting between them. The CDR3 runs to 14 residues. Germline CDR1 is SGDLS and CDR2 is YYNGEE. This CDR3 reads CASSVAGVNTEAFF. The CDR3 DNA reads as TGTGCCAGCAGCGTAGCGGGGGTGAACACTGAAGCTTTCTTT.

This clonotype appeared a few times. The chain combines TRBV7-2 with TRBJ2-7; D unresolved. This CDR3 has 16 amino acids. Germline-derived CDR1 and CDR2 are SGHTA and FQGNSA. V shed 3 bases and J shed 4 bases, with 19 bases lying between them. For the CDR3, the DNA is TGTGCCAGCAGCTTCCCCGAAGCTTTTCCCACATACGAGCAGTACTTC. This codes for CASSFPEAFPTYEQYF.

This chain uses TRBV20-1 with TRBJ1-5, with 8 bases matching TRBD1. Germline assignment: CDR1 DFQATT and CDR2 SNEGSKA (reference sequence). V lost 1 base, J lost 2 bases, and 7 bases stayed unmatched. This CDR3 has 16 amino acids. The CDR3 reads CSARGTGFGGNQPQHF. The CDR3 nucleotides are TGCAGTGCTAGAGGGACAGGGTTTGGGGGCAATCAGCCCCAGCATTTT.

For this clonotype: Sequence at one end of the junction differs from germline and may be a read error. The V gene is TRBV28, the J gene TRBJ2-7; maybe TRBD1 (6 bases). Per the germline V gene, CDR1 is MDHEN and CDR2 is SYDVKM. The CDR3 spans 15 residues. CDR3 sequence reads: CASSLLGAVNYKQYF. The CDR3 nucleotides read TGTGCCAGCAGTTTACTGGGGGCAGTAAACTACAAGCAGTACTTC.

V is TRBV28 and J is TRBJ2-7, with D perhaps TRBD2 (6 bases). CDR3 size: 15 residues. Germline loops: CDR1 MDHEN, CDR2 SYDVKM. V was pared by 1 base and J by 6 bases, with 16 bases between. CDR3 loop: CASSLFTLAGSEQYF. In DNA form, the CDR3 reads TGTGCCAGCAGTTTATTTACGCTGGCGGGAAGCGAGCAGTACTTC.

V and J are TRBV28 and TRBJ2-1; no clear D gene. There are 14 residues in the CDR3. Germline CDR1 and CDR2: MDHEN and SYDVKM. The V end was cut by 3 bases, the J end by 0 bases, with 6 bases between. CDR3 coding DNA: TGTGCCAGCAGTTTCACCGACTCCTACAATGAGCAGTTCTTC. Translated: CASSFTDSYNEQFF.

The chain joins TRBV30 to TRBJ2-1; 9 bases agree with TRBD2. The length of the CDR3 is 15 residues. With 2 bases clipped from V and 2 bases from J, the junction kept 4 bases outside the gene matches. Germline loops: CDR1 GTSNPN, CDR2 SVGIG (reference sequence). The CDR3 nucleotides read TGTGCCTGGAGTCGAGGCGGGGGGGCCTACAATGAGCAGTTCTTC. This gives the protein CAWSRGGGAYNEQFF.

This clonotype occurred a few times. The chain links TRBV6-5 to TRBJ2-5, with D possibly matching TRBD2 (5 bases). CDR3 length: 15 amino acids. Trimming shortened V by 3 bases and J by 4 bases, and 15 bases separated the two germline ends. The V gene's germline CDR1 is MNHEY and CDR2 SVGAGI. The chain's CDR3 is CASSYSGGLGETQYF. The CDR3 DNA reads TGTGCCAGCAGTTATTCAGGAGGCCTGGGAGAGACCCAGTACTTC.

CDR3 region: CASSAPGGSGGYEQYF. CDR3 bases: TGTGCCAGCAGCGCGCCGGGGGGTAGCGGGGGGTACGAGCAGTACTTC. This chain joins TRBV7-6 and TRBJ2-7; 10 nucleotides line up with TRBD2. CDR1 and CDR2 (germline): SGHVS, FNYEAQ. The CDR3 is 16 residues long. The trim removed 5 bases at V and 4 bases at J, leaving 11 bases unmatched. Drawing the rest from reference TRBV7-6 and TRBJ2-7, the complete variable domain is GAGVSQSPRYKVTKRGQDVALRCDPISGHVSLYWYRQALGQGPEFLTYFNYEAQQDKSGLPNDRFSAERPEGSISTLTIQRTEQRDSAMYRCASSAPGGSGGYEQYFGPGTRLTVT.

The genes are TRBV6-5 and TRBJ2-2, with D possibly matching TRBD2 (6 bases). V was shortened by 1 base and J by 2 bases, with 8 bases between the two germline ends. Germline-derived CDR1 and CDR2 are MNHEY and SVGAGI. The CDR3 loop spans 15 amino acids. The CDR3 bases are TGTGCCAGCAGTTACTGGGGAGGCAACACCGGGGAGCTGTTTTTT. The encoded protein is CASSYWGGNTGELFF.

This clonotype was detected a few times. Here the CDR3 DNA reads TGTGCCAGAGAACAGCCCCAGCATTTT. Protein: CAREQPQHF. The chain has TRBV28 and TRBJ1-5; no reliable D call. This CDR3 is built from 9 residues. Germline CDR1 MDHEN, CDR2 SYDVKM. The V end lost 9 bases, the J end lost 7 bases, and 4 bases lay between the germline ends.

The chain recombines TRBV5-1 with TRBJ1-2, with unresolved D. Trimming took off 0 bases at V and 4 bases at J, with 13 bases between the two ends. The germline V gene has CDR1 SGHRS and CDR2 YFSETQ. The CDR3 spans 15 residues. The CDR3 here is CASSLVGEGTYGYTF. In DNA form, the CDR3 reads TGCGCCAGCAGCTTGGTTGGCGAGGGAACCTATGGCTACACCTTC.

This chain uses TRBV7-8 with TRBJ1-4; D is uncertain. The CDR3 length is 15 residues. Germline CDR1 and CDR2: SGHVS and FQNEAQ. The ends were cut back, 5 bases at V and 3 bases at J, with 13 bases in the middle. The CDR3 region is CASSQYARPNEKLFF. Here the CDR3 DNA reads TGTGCCAGCAGCCAATATGCCAGGCCTAATGAAAAACTGTTTTTT.

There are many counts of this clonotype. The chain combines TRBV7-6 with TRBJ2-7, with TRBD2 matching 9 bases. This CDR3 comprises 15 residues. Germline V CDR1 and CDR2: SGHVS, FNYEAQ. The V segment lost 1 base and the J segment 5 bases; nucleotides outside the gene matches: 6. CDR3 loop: CASSLGAGGSDEQYF. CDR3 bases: TGTGCCAGCAGCTTAGGGGCGGGGGGGTCCGACGAGCAGTACTTC.

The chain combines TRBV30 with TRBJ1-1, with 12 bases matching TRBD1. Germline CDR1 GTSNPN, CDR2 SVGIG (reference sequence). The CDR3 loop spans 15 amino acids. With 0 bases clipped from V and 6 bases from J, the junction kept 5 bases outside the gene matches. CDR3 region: CAWSVPGTGGPEAFF. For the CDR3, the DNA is TGTGCCTGGAGTGTACCCGGGACAGGGGGCCCTGAAGCTTTCTTT.

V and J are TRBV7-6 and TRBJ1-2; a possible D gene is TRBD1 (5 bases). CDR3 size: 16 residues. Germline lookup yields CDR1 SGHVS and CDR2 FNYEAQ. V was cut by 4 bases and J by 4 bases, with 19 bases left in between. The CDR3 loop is CASSSGARVGSYGYTF. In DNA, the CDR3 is TGTGCCAGCAGCTCCGGGGCACGGGTCGGTTCCTATGGCTACACCTTC.

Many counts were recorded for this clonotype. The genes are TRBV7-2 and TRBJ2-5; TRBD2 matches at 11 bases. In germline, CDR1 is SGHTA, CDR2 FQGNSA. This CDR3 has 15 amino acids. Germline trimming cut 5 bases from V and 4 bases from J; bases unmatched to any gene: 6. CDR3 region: CASSPVAGGVETQYF. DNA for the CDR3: TGTGCCAGCAGCCCTGTAGCGGGAGGGGTAGAGACCCAGTACTTC.

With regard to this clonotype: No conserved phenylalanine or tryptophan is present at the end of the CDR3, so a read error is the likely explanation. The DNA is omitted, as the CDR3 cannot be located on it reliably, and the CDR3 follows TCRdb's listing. The CDR3: CASSLDGEISYEPYC. The chain combines TRBV7-2 with TRBJ2-7. Including both end residues, the CDR3 is 15 amino acids long. In germline, CDR1 is SGHTA, CDR2 FQGNSA.

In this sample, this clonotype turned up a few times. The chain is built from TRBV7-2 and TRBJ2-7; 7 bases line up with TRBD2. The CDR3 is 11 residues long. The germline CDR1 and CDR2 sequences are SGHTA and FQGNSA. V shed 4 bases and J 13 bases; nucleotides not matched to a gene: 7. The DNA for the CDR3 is TGTGCCAGCAGCTCCGGGACTATTCATTACTTC. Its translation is CASSSGTIHYF.

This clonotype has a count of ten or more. DNA of the CDR3: TGTGCCAGCAGGTCAGGGTTTCGAGTCCAAGAGACCCAGTACTTC. It codes for CASRSGFRVQETQYF. V is TRBV7-6 and J is TRBJ2-5, with D perhaps matching TRBD1 (5 bases). Per germline, CDR1 SGHVS and CDR2 FNYEAQ. The V gene lost 6 bases and the J gene lost 1 base, with 15 bases spanning the gap. This CDR3 is 15 amino acids long. Drawing the rest from reference TRBV7-6 and TRBJ2-5, the complete variable domain is GAGVSQSPRYKVTKRGQDVALRCDPISGHVSLYWYRQALGQGPEFLTYFNYEAQQDKSGLPNDRFSAERPEGSISTLTIQRTEQRDSAMYRCASRSGFRVQETQYFGPGTRLLVL.

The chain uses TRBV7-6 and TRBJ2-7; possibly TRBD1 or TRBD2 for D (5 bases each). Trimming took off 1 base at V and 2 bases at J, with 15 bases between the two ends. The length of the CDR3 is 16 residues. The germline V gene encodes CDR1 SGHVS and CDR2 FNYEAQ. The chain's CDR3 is CASSLEERDGTYEQYF. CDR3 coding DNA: TGTGCCAGCAGCTTAGAGGAACGGGACGGGACCTACGAGCAGTACTTC.

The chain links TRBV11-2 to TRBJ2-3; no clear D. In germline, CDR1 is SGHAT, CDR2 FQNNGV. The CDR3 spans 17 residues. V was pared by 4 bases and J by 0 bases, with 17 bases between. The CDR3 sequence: CASSSMPWASSTDTQYF. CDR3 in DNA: TGTGCCAGCAGCTCTATGCCATGGGCCAGTAGCACAGATACGCAGTATTTT. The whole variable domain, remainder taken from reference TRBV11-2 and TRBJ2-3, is EAGVAQSPRYKIIEKRQSVAFWCNPISGHATLYWYQQILGQGPKLLIQFQNNGVVDDSQLPKDRFSAERLKGVDSTLKIQPAKLEDSAVYLCASSSMPWASSTDTQYFGPGTRLTVL.

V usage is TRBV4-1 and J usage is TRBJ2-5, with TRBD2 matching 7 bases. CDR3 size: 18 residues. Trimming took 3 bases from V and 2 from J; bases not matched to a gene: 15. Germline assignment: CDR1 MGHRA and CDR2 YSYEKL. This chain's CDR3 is CASSQWGEASGIQETQYF. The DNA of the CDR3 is TGCGCCAGCAGCCAGTGGGGCGAGGCTAGCGGTATACAAGAGACCCAGTACTTC.

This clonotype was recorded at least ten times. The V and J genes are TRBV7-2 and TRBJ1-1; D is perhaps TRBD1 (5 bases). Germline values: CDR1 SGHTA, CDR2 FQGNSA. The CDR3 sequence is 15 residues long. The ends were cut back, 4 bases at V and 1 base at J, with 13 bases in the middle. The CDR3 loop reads CASSSQTAANTEAFF. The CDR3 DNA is TGTGCCAGCAGCTCCCAGACAGCAGCGAACACTGAAGCTTTCTTT.

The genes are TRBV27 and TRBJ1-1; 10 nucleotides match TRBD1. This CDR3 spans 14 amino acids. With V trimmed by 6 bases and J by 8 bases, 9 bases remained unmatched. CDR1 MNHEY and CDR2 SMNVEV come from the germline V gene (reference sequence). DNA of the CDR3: TGTGCCAGCAGCTATACCGGGACAGGGGTCGAAGCTTTCTTT. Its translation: CASSYTGTGVEAFF.

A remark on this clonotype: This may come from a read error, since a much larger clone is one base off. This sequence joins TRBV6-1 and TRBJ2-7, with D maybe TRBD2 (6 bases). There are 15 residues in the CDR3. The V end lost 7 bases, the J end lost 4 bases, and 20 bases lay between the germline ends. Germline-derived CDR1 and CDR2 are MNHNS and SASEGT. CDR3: CASIRSSEGRYEQYF. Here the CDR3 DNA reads TGTGCCAGCATTCGTTCTAGCGAGGGGAGGTACGAGCAGTACTTC.

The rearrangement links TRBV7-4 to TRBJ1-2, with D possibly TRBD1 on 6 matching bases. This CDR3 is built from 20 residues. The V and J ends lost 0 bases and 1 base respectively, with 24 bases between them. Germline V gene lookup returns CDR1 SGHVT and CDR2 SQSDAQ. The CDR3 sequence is CASSLARAADSQPHNYGYTF. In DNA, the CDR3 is TGTGCCAGCAGCTTAGCGCGGGCCGCGGACAGCCAACCACATAACTATGGCTACACCTTC.

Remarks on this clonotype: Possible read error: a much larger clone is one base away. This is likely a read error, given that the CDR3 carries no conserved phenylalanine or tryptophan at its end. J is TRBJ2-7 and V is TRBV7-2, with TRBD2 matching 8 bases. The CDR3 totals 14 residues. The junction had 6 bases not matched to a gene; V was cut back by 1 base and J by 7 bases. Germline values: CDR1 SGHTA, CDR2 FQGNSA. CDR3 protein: CASSLVAGGGEQYL. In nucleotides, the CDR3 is TGTGCCAGCAGCTTAGTGGCGGGAGGTGGGGAGCAGTACTTA.

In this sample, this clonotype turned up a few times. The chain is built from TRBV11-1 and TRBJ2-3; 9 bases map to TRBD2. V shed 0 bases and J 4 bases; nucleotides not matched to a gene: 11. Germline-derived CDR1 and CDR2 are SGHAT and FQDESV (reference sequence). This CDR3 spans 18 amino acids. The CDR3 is CASSLAAGGHGRPDTQYF. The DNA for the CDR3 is TGTGCCAGCAGCTTAGCAGCGGGGGGCCACGGTCGGCCAGATACGCAGTATTTT. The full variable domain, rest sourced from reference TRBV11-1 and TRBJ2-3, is EAEVAQSPRYKITEKSQAVAFWCDPISGHATLYWYRQILGQGPELLVQFQDESVVDDSQLPKDRFSAERLKGVDSTLKIQPAELGDSAMYLCASSLAAGGHGRPDTQYFGPGTRLTVL.